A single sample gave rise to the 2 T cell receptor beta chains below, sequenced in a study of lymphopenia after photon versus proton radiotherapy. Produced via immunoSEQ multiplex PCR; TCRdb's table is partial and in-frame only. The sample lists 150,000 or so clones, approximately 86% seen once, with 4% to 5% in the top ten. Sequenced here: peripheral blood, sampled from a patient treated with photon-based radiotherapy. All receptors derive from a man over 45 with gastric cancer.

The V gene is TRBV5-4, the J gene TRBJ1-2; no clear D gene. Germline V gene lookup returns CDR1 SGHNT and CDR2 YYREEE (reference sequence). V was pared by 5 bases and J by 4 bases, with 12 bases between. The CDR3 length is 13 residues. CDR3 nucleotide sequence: TGTGCCAGCAGTTCCGACGGAAGCTATGGCTACACCTTC. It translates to CASSSDGSYGYTF.

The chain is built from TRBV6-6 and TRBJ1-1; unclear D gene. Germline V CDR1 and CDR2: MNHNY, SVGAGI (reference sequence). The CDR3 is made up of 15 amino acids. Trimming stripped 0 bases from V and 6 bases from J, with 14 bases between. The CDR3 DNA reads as TGTGCCAGCAGTTACTCGGACTTAACAAACCCTGAAGCTTTCTTT. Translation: CASSYSDLTNPEAFF.